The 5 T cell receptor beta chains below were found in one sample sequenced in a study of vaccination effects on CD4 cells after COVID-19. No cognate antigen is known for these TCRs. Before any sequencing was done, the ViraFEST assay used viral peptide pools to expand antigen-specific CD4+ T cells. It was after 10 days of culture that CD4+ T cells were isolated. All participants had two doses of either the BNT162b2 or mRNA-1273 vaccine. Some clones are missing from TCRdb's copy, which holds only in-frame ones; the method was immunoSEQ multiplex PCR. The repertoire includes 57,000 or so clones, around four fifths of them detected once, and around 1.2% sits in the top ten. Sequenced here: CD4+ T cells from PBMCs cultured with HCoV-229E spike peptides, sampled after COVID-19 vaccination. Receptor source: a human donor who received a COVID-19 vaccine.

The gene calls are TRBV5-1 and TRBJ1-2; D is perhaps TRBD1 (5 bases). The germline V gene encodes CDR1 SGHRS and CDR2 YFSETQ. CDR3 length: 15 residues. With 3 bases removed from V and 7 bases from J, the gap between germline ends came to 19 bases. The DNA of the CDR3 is TGCGCCAGCAGCTGGGGGACGCTAGGGGTTCCTGGCTACACCTTC. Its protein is CASSWGTLGVPGYTF.

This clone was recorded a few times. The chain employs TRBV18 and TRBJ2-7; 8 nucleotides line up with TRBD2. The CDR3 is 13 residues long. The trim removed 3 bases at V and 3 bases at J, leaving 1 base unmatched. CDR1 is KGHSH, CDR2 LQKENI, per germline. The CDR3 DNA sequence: TGTGCCAGCTCACCCGGGGGGGGCTACGAGCAGTACGTC. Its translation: CASSPGGGYEQYV.

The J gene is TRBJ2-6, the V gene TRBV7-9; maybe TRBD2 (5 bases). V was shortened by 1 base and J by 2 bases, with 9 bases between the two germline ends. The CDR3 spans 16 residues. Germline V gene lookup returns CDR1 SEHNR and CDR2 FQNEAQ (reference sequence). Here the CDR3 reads CASSLGGGPGANVLTF. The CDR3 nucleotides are TGTGCCAGCAGCTTAGGAGGAGGACCTGGGGCCAACGTCCTGACTTTC. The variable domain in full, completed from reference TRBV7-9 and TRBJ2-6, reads DTGVSQNPRHKITKRGQNVTFRCDPISEHNRLYWYRQTLGQGPEFLTYFQNEAQLEKSRLLSDRFSAERPKGSFSTLEIQRTEQGDSAMYLCASSLGGGPGANVLTFGAGSRLTVL.

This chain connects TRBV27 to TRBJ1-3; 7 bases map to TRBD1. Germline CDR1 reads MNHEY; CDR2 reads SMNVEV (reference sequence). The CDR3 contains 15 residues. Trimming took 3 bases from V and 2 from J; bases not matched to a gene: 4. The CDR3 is CASSFLTGTGNTIYF. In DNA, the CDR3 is TGTGCCAGCAGTTTTTTGACAGGGACTGGAAACACCATATATTTT.

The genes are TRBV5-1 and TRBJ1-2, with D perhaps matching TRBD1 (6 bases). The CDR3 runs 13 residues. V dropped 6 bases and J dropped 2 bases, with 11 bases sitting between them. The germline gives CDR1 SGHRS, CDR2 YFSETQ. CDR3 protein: CASTPGQNYGYTF. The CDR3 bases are TGCGCCAGCACCCCCGGACAGAACTATGGCTACACCTTC.